This T cell receptor (beta chain) was identified in a study of beta chain features in type 1 diabetes. Study-level points and caveats: The study found moderately but significantly shorter TCRB CDR3s in all four CD4+ subsets of Type 1 diabetes patients. VDJ junctions from type 1 diabetes patients carried fewer insertions and larger deletions.

The germline V gene has CDR1 LNHDA and CDR2 SQIVND (reference sequence). The CDR3 length is 11 residues. The V end lost 7 bases, the J end lost 4 bases, and 4 bases lay between the germline ends. Only a few counts were recorded for this clone. The antigen is undetermined. All of the isolated RNA was reverse transcribed, so expressed TCRB transcripts were sequenced. The assay was immunoSEQ multiplex PCR, and TCRdb's table has in-frame clones only and misses some. The table lists roughly 260,000 clones, about 11% of them singletons. The sequence derives from a man younger than 40 with type 1 diabetes. Sequenced material: naive CD4+ T cells from blood. The chain recombines TRBV19 with TRBJ2-2, with D unresolved. CDR3: CASISTGELFF. CDR3 in DNA: TGTGCCAGTATCAGCACCGGGGAGCTGTTTTTT. The variable domain in full, with the rest retrieved from reference TRBV19 and TRBJ2-2, is DGGITQSPKYLFRKEGQNVTLSCEQNLNHDAMYWYRQDPGQGLRLIYYSQIVNDFQKGDIAEGYSVSREKKESFPLTVTSAQKNPTAFYLCASISTGELFFGEGSRLTVL.